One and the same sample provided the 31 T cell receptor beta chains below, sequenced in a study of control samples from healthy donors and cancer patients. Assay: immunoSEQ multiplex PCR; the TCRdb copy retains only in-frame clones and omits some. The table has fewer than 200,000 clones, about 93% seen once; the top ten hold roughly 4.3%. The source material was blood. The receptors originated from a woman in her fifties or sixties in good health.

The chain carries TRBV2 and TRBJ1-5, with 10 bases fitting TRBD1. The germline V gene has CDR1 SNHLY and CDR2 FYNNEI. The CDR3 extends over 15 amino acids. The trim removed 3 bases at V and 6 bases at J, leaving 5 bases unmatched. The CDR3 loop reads CASSDWDRGVQPQHF. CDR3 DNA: TGTGCCAGCAGTGATTGGGACAGGGGCGTTCAGCCCCAGCATTTT. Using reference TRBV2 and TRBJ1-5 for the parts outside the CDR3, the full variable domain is EPEVTQTPSHQVTQMGQEVILRCVPISNHLYFYWYRQILGQKVEFLVSFYNNEISEKSEIFDDQFSVERPDGSNFTLKIRSTKLEDSAMYFCASSDWDRGVQPQHFGDGTRLSIL.

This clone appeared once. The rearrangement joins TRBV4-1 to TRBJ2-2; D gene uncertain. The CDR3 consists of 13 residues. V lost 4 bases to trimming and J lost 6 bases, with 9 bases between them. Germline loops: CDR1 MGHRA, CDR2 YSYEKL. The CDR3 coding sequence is TGCGCCAGCAGCCCACGGACCGCCGGGGAGCTGTTTTTT. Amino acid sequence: CASSPRTAGELFF.

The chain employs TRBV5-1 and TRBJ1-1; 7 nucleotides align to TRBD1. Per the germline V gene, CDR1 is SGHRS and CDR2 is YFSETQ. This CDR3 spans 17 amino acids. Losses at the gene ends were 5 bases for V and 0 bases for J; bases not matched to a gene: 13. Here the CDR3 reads CASSGGGGGTMNTEAFF. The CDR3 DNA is TGCGCCAGCAGTGGAGGAGGGGGCGGGACAATGAACACTGAAGCTTTCTTT.

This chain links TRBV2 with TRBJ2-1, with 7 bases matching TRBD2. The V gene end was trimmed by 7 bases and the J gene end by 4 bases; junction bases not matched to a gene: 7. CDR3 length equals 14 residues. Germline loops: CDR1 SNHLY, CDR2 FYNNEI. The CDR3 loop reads CASIREGMYNEQFF. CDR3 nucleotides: TGTGCCAGCATAAGGGAGGGGATGTACAATGAGCAGTTCTTC.

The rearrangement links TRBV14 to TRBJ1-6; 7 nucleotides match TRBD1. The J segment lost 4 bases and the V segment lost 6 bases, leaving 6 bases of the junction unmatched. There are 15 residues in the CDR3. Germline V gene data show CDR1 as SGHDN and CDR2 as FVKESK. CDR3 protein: CASSPGTVYNSPLHF. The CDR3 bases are TGTGCCAGCAGTCCCGGGACAGTATATAATTCACCCCTCCACTTT. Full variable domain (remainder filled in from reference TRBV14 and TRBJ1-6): EAGVTQFPSHSVIEKGQTVTLRCDPISGHDNLYWYRRVMGKEIKFLLHFVKESKQDESGMPNNRFLAERTGGTYSTLKVQPAELEDSGVYFCASSPGTVYNSPLHFGNGTRLTVT.

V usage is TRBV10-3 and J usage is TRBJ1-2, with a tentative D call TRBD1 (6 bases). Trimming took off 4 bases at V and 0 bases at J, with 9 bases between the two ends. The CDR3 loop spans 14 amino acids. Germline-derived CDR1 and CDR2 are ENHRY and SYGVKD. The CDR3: CAISAGQANYGYTF. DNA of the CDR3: TGTGCCATCAGTGCGGGACAAGCTAACTATGGCTACACCTTC.

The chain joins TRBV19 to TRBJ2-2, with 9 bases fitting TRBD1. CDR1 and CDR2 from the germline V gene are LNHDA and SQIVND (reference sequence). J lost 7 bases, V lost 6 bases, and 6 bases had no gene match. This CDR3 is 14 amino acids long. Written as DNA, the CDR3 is TGTGCCAGTAGCAGGACAGGGGAGGGCGGGGAGCTGTTTTTT. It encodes CASSRTGEGGELFF. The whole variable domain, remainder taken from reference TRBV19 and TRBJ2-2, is DGGITQSPKYLFRKEGQNVTLSCEQNLNHDAMYWYRQDPGQGLRLIYYSQIVNDFQKGDIAEGYSVSREKKESFPLTVTSAQKNPTAFYLCASSRTGEGGELFFGEGSRLTVL.

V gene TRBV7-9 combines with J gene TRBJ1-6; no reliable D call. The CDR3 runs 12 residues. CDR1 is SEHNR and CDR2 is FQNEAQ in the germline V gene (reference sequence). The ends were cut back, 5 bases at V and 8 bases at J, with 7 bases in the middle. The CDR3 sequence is CASSHLYSPLHF. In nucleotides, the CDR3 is TGTGCCAGCAGCCACTTATATTCACCCCTCCACTTT.

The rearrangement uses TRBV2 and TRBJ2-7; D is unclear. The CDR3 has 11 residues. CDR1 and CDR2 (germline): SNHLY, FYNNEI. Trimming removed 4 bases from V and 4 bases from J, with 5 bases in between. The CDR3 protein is CASSVGYEQYF. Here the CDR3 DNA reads TGTGCCAGCAGTGTTGGTTACGAGCAGTACTTC.

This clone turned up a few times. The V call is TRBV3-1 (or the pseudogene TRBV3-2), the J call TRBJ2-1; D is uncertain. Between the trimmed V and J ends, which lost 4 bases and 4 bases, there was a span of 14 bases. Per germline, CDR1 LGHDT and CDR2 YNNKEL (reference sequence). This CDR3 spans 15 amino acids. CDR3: CASSPGIQSYNEQFF. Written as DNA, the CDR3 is TGTGCCAGCAGCCCAGGAATACAATCGTACAATGAGCAGTTCTTC.

Written as DNA, the CDR3 is TGTGCCATCACCTCGGCACAGATGAACACTGAAGCTTTCTTT. Its translation: CAITSAQMNTEAFF. The genes are TRBV10-3 and TRBJ1-1; D gene uncertain. From germline, CDR1 is ENHRY and CDR2 SYGVKD. V gave up 7 bases and J gave up 0 bases, with 12 bases separating them. This CDR3 is built from 14 residues.

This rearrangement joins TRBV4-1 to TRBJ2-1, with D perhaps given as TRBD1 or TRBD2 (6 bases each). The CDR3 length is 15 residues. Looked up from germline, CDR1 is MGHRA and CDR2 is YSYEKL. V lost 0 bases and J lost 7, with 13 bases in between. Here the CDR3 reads CASSQERGAINEQFF. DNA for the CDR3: TGCGCCAGCAGCCAAGAAAGGGGGGCCATAAATGAGCAGTTCTTC.

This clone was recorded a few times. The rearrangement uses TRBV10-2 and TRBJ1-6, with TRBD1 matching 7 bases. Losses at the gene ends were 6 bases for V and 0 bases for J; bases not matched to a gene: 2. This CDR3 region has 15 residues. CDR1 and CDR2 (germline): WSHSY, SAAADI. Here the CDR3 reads CASSRDSSYNSPLHF. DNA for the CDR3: TGCGCCAGCAGCAGGGACAGCTCCTATAATTCACCCCTCCACTTT.

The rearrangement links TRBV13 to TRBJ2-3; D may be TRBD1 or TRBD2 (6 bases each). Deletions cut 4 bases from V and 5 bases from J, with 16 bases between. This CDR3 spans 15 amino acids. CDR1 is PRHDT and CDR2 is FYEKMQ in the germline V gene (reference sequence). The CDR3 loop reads CASSWARGQGDTQYF. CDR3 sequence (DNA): TGTGCCAGCAGCTGGGCTCGGGGGCAGGGAGATACGCAGTATTTT.

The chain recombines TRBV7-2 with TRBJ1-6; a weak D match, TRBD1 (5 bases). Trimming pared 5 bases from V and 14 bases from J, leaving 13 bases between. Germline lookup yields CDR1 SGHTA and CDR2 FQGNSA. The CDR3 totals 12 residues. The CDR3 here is CASSPDTRTLHF. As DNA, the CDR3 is TGTGCCAGCAGCCCGGACACACGAACCCTCCACTTT.

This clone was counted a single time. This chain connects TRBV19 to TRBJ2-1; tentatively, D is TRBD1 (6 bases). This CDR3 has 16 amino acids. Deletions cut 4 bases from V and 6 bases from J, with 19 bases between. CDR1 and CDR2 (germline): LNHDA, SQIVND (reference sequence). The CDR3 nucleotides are TGTGCCAGTAGTACCTCGGGACAATTCCCCCCCAATGAGCAGTTCTTC. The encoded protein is CASSTSGQFPPNEQFF.

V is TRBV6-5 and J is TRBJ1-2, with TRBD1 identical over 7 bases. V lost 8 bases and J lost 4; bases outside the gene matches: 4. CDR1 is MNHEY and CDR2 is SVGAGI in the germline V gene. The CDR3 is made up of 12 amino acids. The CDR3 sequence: CASGTEFYGYTF. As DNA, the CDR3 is TGTGCCAGCGGGACAGAGTTCTATGGCTACACCTTC.

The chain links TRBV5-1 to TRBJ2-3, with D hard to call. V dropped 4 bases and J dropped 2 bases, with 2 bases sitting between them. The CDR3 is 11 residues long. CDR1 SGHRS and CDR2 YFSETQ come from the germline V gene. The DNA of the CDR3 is TGCGCCAGCAGCAACACAGATACGCAGTATTTT. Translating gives CASSNTDTQYF.

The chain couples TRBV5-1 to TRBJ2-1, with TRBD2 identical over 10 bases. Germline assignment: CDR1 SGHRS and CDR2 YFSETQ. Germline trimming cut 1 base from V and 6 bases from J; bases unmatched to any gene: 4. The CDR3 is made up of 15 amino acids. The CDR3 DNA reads TGCGCCAGCAGCTTGATCGAGCGGGGGGGCAATGAGCAGTTCTTC. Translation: CASSLIERGGNEQFF. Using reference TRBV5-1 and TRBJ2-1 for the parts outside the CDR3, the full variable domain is KAGVTQTPRYLIKTRGQQVTLSCSPISGHRSVSWYQQTPGQGLQFLFEYFSETQRNKGNFPGRFSGRQFSNSRSEMNVSTLELGDSALYLCASSLIERGGNEQFFGPGTRLTVL.

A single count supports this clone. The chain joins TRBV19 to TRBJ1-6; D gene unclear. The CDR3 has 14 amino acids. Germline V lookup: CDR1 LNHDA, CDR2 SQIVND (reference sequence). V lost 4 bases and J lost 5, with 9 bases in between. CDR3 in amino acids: CASSTGFDNSPLHF. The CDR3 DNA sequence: TGTGCCAGTAGTACAGGTTTCGATAATTCACCCCTCCACTTT.

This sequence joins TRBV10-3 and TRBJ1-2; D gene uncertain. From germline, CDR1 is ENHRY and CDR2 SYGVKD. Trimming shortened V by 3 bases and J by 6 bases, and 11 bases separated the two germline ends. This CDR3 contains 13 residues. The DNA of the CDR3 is TGTGCCATCAGTGAAGGGTTGGGCGATGGCTACACCTTC. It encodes CAISEGLGDGYTF.

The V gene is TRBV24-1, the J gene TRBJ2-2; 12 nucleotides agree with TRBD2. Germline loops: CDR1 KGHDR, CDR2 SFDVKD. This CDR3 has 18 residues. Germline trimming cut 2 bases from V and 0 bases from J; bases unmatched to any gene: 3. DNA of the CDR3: TGTGCCACCAGTGATTCCGGGACTAGCGGGCCGAACACCGGGGAGCTGTTTTTT. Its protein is CATSDSGTSGPNTGELFF.

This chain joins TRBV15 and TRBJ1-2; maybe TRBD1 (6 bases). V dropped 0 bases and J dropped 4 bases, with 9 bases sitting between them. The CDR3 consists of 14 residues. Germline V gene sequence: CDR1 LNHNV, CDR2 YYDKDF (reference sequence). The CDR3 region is CATSRDQGLYGYTF. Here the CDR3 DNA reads TGTGCCACCAGCAGAGATCAGGGGCTCTATGGCTACACCTTC.

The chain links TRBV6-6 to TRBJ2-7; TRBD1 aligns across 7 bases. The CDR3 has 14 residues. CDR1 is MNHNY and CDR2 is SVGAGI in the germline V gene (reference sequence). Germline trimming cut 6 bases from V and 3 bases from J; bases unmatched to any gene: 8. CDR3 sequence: CASSKRQGFYEQYF. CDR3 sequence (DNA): TGTGCCAGCAGCAAACGACAGGGCTTCTACGAGCAGTACTTC.

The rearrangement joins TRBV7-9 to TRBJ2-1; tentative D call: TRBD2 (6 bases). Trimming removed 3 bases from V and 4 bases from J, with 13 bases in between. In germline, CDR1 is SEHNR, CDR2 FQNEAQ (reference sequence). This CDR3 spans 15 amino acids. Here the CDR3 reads CASSFRLAIYNEQFF. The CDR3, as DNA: TGTGCCAGCAGCTTCCGCCTAGCGATATACAATGAGCAGTTCTTC.

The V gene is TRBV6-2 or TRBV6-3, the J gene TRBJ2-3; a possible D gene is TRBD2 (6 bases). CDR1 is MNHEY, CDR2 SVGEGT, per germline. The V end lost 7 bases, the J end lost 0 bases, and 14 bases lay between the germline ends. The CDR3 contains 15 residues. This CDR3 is CASTPGDSSTDTQYF. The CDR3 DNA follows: TGTGCCAGCACCCCTGGGGACTCTAGCACAGATACGCAGTATTTT.

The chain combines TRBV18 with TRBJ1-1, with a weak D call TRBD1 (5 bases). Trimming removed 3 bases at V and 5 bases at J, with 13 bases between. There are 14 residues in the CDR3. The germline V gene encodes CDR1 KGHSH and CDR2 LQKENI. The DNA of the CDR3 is TGTGCCAGCTCACCGGCAGGGTTTCGGACTGAAGCTTTCTTT. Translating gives CASSPAGFRTEAFF.

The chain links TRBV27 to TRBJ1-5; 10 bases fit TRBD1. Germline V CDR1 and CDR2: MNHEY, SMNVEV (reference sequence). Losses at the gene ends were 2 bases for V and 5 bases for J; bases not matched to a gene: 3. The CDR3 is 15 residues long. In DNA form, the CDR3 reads TGTGCCAGCAGTTTAACGGGACAGGGGTATCAGCCCCAGCATTTT. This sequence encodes CASSLTGQGYQPQHF.

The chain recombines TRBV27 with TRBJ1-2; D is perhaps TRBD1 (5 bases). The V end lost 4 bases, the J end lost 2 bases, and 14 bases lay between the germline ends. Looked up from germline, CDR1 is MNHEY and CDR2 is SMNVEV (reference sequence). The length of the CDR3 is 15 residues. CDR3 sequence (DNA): TGTGCCAGCAGTTCGGGAGGGTCAGGGAACTATGGCTACACCTTC. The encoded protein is CASSSGGSGNYGYTF.

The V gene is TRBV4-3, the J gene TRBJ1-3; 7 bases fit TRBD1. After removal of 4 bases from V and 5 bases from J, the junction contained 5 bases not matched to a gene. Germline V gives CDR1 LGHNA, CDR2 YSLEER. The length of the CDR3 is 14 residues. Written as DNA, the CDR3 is TGCGCCAGCAGCCCAGGGGGGGGACGAAACACCATATATTTT. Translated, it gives CASSPGGGRNTIYF.

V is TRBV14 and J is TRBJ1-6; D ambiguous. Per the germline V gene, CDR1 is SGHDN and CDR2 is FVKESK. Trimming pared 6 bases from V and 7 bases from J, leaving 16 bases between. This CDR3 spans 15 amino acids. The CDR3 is CASRQTGAGNSPLHF. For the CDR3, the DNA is TGTGCCAGCAGACAAACGGGTGCCGGGAATTCACCCCTCCACTTT.